Here is one T cell receptor (beta chain) with its context. Its antigen is as yet unknown. These data are taken from a study of Tregs in tolerant kidney transplant recipients. Points from the study as a whole: Validation in larger populations is needed because few patients were studied.

Before regulatory T cell sorting, thawed PBMCs rested overnight at 37°C in about 220 IU/ml IL-2. Data came from immunoSEQ multiplex PCR; TCRdb stores just in-frame clones and leaves some out. The table shows roughly 80,000 clones, with around 93% occurring only once. V lost 7 bases to trimming and J lost 5 bases; unmatched junction nucleotides: 7. The CDR3 contains 14 residues. Germline V gene data show CDR1 as MDHEN and CDR2 as SYDVKM. The sequence derives from a human donor who received a combined kidney and bone marrow transplant. Here the sequenced sample was Tregs from blood, taken before the transplant. This rearrangement joins TRBV28 to TRBJ2-2; TRBD2 matches at 7 bases. The chain's CDR3 is CASIRDYRTGELFF. For the CDR3, the DNA is TGTGCCAGCATCCGGGACTATCGAACCGGGGAGCTGTTTTTT.